The source of this TCR beta chain is a study of T cell repertoires in cytomegalovirus infection. The germline V and J ends were trimmed by 4 bases and 7 bases, with 17 bases remaining between them. Germline values: CDR1 MNHNY, CDR2 SVGAGI (reference sequence). The CDR3 sequence is 15 residues long. The table lists this clonotype with a count of one. The antigen is not known. TCRdb reprocessed the reads with MiXCR, giving one entry per CDR3 protein. Found here are roughly 800,000 distinct CDR3 sequences, about 29% of them singletons; the top ten hold around 12%. J is TRBJ2-1 and V is TRBV6-6, with D perhaps matching TRBD2 (6 bases). The material was cultured CD8+ T cells from PBMCs, obtained from culture after CMV antigen stimulation. The sequence was collected from a human donor in good health (CMV status not recorded). Some clones in this sample may be carry-over from other donors' samples. Here the CDR3 reads CASSLWGDEGNEQFF. The CDR3 DNA sequence: TGTGCCAGCAGTTTATGGGGGGACGAGGGGAATGAGCAGTTCTTC.